Each of the 15 T cell receptor beta chains below was sequenced from the same sample in a study of T-cell memory formation after mild COVID-19. TCRdb analysed the 5' RACE reads with MiXCR anew, one entry per CDR3 protein. This sample yields approximately 350,000 distinct CDR3 sequences, of which 25% to 30% are seen a single time; less than 15% belongs to the top ten. Material: PBMCs or a T cell subset sorted from them (not recorded which). The receptors come from an adult woman who had mild COVID-19 (a few samples of this study predate the infection). Cell type and time point are not known.

The chain couples TRBV7-9 to TRBJ1-1; D is unresolved. The CDR3 totals 11 residues. Germline CDR1 SEHNR, CDR2 FQNEAQ (reference sequence). The V end lost 1 base, the J end lost 12 bases, and 9 bases lay between the germline ends. The CDR3 region is CASSLGYGTFF. CDR3 DNA sequence: TGTGCCAGCAGCTTAGGATACGGAACTTTCTTT.

The rearrangement uses TRBV20-1 and TRBJ1-5; D unclear. Germline lookup yields CDR1 DFQATT and CDR2 SNEGSKA (reference sequence). The CDR3 consists of 16 residues. V lost 6 bases and J lost 1, with 19 bases in between. The CDR3 nucleotides are TGCAGTGCCGAGGGTTCACCTCCCGGCAGCAATCAGCCCCAGCATTTT. Protein sequence: CSAEGSPPGSNQPQHF.

The V call is TRBV11-1, the J call TRBJ1-1, with D unclear. The V end was cut by 5 bases, the J end by 1 base, with 14 bases between. This CDR3 region has 15 residues. CDR1 is SGHAT and CDR2 is FQDESV in the germline V gene (reference sequence). This CDR3 is CASSRRVVTNTEAFF. CDR3 coding DNA: TGTGCCAGCAGCAGGAGGGTCGTCACGAACACTGAAGCTTTCTTT.

This clonotype was seen only a few times. V is TRBV5-1 and J is TRBJ1-1; TRBD1 is a possible D gene (5 bases). The V and J ends lost 0 bases and 4 bases respectively, with 10 bases between them. Per the germline V gene, CDR1 is SGHRS and CDR2 is YFSETQ. The CDR3 is 14 residues long. CDR3 region: CASSLVSGTTEAFF. For the CDR3, the DNA is TGCGCCAGCAGCTTGGTATCGGGGACCACTGAAGCTTTCTTT.

This clonotype came up a few times. The CDR3 DNA is TGTGCCACCAGTGATGGTCAAGCCTACGAGCAGTACTTC. It specifies CATSDGQAYEQYF. This chain connects TRBV24-1 to TRBJ2-7, with no clear D. CDR1 is KGHDR, CDR2 SFDVKD, per germline. V was clipped by 3 bases and J by 2 bases, with 7 bases between them. CDR3 length: 13 residues.

This chain uses TRBV3-1 with TRBJ1-4; 9 bases agree with TRBD1. Germline V CDR1 and CDR2: LGHDT, YNNKEL (reference sequence). This CDR3 region has 16 residues. J lost 6 bases, V lost 4 bases, and 9 bases had no gene match. CDR3 nucleotide sequence: TGTGCCAGCAGCCCCACCGGGACAGGGATTGATGAAAAACTGTTTTTT. Translated: CASSPTGTGIDEKLFF.

The rearrangement joins TRBV3-1 to TRBJ1-2; tentative D call: TRBD1 (5 bases). Germline CDR1 and CDR2: LGHDT and YNNKEL (reference sequence). This CDR3 region has 13 residues. Trimming stripped 6 bases from V and 8 bases from J, with 16 bases between. DNA of the CDR3: TGTGCCAGCAGTCAGACAGCCGACCTGGGCTACACCTTC. Protein sequence: CASSQTADLGYTF.

V is TRBV24-1 and J is TRBJ2-1; no firm D call. Germline V gene data show CDR1 as KGHDR and CDR2 as SFDVKD. V lost 4 bases to trimming and J lost 0 bases, with 15 bases between them. The CDR3 is made up of 17 amino acids. Here the CDR3 reads CATSESRLRSSYNEQFF. Written as DNA, the CDR3 is TGTGCCACCAGTGAGTCTAGACTGCGAAGCTCCTACAATGAGCAGTTCTTC.

The chain employs TRBV10-3 and TRBJ2-7; tentatively, D is TRBD2 (6 bases). The CDR3 is 14 residues long. Germline CDR1 and CDR2: ENHRY and SYGVKD. With 6 bases removed from V and 2 bases from J, the gap between germline ends came to 14 bases. CDR3 DNA: TGTGCCATCAGCCCCCAGTGGGGGGCCTACGAGCAGTACTTC. Its translation: CAISPQWGAYEQYF.

This clonotype appeared a few times. The chain recombines TRBV5-1 with TRBJ2-5; weak D call: TRBD1 (5 bases). The CDR3 runs 16 residues. Germline V gene sequence: CDR1 SGHRS, CDR2 YFSETQ. The V and J ends lost 4 bases and 2 bases respectively, with 18 bases between them. CDR3 protein: CASSQGLGSGQETQYF. CDR3 nucleotides: TGCGCCAGCAGCCAGGGATTAGGGTCGGGTCAAGAGACCCAGTACTTC.

The rearrangement joins TRBV7-3 to TRBJ1-1, with a weak D call TRBD1 (5 bases). The CDR3 consists of 13 residues. V was cut by 2 bases and J by 5 bases, with 9 bases left in between. CDR1 and CDR2 from the germline V gene are SGHTA and FQGTGA. The chain's CDR3 is CASSLSRQTEAFF. CDR3 nucleotide sequence: TGTGCCAGCAGCTTATCCCGACAGACTGAAGCTTTCTTT.

The chain employs TRBV12-3 or TRBV12-4 and TRBJ1-1, with TRBD1 identical over 7 bases. The CDR3 loop spans 14 amino acids. The V segment lost 7 bases and the J segment 1 base; nucleotides outside the gene matches: 6. The CDR3 DNA reads TGTGCCAGCACCGGGACAGAGCCGAACACTGAAGCTTTCTTT. Residues: CASTGTEPNTEAFF.

The chain couples TRBV6-2 or TRBV6-3 to TRBJ1-6, with D possibly being TRBD1 (5 bases). Deletions cut 0 bases from V and 7 bases from J, with 10 bases between. The CDR3 loop spans 15 amino acids. CDR1 is MNHEY, CDR2 SVGEGT, per germline. In DNA form, the CDR3 reads TGTGCCAGCAGTTACTCTGGGACTTCGAATTCACCCCTCCACTTT. It yields the protein CASSYSGTSNSPLHF.

This clonotype came up a few times. The V and J genes are TRBV7-2 and TRBJ2-3; TRBD2 might be the D (6 bases). The CDR3 sequence is 15 residues long. Germline V CDR1 and CDR2: SGHTA, FQGNSA. V was trimmed by 2 bases and J by 3 bases, leaving 12 bases between them. The CDR3 is CASSLRGGGTDTQYF. DNA of the CDR3: TGTGCCAGCAGCTTAAGGGGAGGTGGTACAGATACGCAGTATTTT.

This clonotype came up a few times. This rearrangement joins TRBV7-9 to TRBJ1-1; D uncertain. Between the trimmed V and J ends, which lost 5 bases and 6 bases, there was a span of 10 bases. The germline V gene encodes CDR1 SEHNR and CDR2 FQNEAQ (reference sequence). The CDR3 has 12 amino acids. CDR3 in amino acids: CASSPIGAEAFF. CDR3 in DNA: TGTGCCAGCAGCCCAATCGGCGCTGAAGCTTTCTTT.